This TCR beta chain is from a study of a mutant IDH1 vaccine in newly diagnosed glioma. For the study at large: Among treated patients, approximately 62% were male and approximately 40% female, and mean age was 40.4 years. Previous treatment comprised radiotherapy, temozolomide, or both, mostly both.

Trimming cost V 1 base and J 0 bases; bases outside gene matches: 3. The CDR3 has 16 residues. The germline CDR1 and CDR2 sequences are SGHNT and YYREEE (reference sequence). Worth noting for this clone: Its cognate antigen is unknown.

General observations from the study: Among top peripheral T cell clonotypes, changes seemed unrelated to pseudoprogression.

The table came from immunoSEQ multiplex PCR; TCRdb's copy has only in-frame clones and leaves some out. The repertoire includes about 68,000 clones, 79% of them detected once, and around 8.4% sits in the top ten. Time point meaning: baseline, week 1 (first vaccination visit). The treatment denotes: pre-vaccination baseline after standard-of-care therapy. This specimen was PBMCs, taken from a glioma patient treated with radiotherapy, temozolomide or both. The chain combines TRBV5-4 with TRBJ2-2, with 7 bases that match TRBD1. The origin of this receptor is a man between 50 and 59 years old with glioma. In nucleotides, the CDR3 is TGTGCCAGCAGCTTGCTCCAGGGGGCGAACACCGGGGAGCTGTTTTTT. Encoded protein: CASSLLQGANTGELFF.